This entry concerns a single T cell receptor (beta chain). Primers for the PCR totalled 60 Vbeta and 13 Jbeta. Using immunoSEQ multiplex PCR, the repertoire was profiled, and TCRdb retains in-frame clones only, with some absent. The profile shows a few hundred thousand clones, approximately 80% of them singletons. The CDR3 is made up of 15 amino acids. V lost 1 base and J lost 3, with 12 bases in between. The germline V gene has CDR1 MGHRA and CDR2 YSYEKL. This record comes from a study of cytomegalovirus exposure and HLA in healthy donors. The chain carries TRBV4-1 and TRBJ1-1; a weak D match, TRBD1 (6 bases). Source material: PBMCs. The sequence was obtained from a man between 40 and 49 years old in good health and CMV-seronegative. The CDR3 is CASSQGEGEYTEAFF. The CDR3 DNA is TGCGCCAGCAGCCAAGGTGAGGGGGAGTACACTGAAGCTTTCTTT.